The clone carrying this TCR beta chain was picked up many times. The antigen remains unidentified. TCR beta CDR3 regions were amplified from RNA. First-round RT-PCR with HTBI primers amplified the TCR CDR3 region. Using its own MiXCR run on the multiplex PCR reads, TCRdb lists one record per CDR3 protein. The table records about 600,000 distinct CDR3 sequences, more than 15% of them present only once. This CDR3 has 14 amino acids. V was clipped by 3 bases and J by 2 bases, with 11 bases between them. CDR1 PRHDT and CDR2 FYEKMQ come from the germline V gene (reference sequence). A Clinical Activity Score of at least 3, a NOSPECS grade of at least 4 and a duration under 3 months were recorded in the ophthalmopathy patients. Lactation, pregnancy, other autoimmune disease or uncontrolled infection excluded patients. This sample was taken from a study of T cells in Graves' hyperthyroidism and ophthalmopathy.

Broader study findings: Expanded thyroid clonotypes (above 0.001) were mostly also found in blood. A model of 13 V-J pairs discriminated ophthalmopathy from stable hyperthyroidism.

Material for sequencing was blood. The clonotype comes from a woman aged 40 to 55 with Graves' ophthalmopathy. V and J are TRBV13 and TRBJ2-7; unclear D gene. For the CDR3, the DNA is TGTGCCAGCAGCTTCTTGGGCGAGACCTACGAGCAGTACTTC. It translates to CASSFLGETYEQYF.